This T cell receptor beta chain was documented in a study of lymphopenia after photon versus proton radiotherapy. Concerning this clone: Its antigen is not known.

Study results and limitations: After lymphocyte nadir, photon-treated repertoires showed oligoclonal expansion, especially CD8+ Temra. Proton therapy kept repertoires fairly stable, unlike photons, which gained effector/memory cells. Better survival with proton therapy was suggested as possible, not demonstrated.

TCRdb's table, derived via immunoSEQ multiplex PCR, lists solely in-frame clones and lacks some. The sample carries 35,000 to 40,000 clones, roughly 84% recorded once. Germline V CDR1 and CDR2: LNHDA, SQIVND (reference sequence). The CDR3 is 15 residues long. J gave up 2 bases and V 3 bases, and 3 bases lay outside the gene matches. The receptor's source is a man aged 45-60 years with gastric cancer. This sample comprised peripheral blood, obtained from a patient treated with photon-based radiotherapy. The V gene is TRBV19, the J gene TRBJ2-1; 8 nucleotides agree with TRBD2. The CDR3 bases are TGTGCCAGTAGTATTTTAGCGGGAACCTACAATGAGCAGTTCTTC. Translating it yields CASSILAGTYNEQFF.